The text below deals with one TCR beta chain. The antigen is unknown. Via MiXCR, TCRdb re-called the RT-PCR reads, giving one row per CDR3 protein. Of a few hundred thousand distinct CDR3 sequences listed, 14% are singletons. These data belong to a study of response to subunit inactivated influenza vaccine. The CDR3 runs 14 residues. CDR1 is SEHNR and CDR2 is FQNEAQ in the germline V gene (reference sequence). V dropped 1 base and J dropped 8; count of bases not matched to a gene: 0. Study outcomes and limitations: Each seasonal influenza vaccination, the authors suggested, recruits few new T cells.

The chain has TRBV7-9 and TRBJ1-6, with 9 positions matching TRBD1. The clonotype originates from a man aged 45-65 years who received an inactivated influenza vaccine. This material consisted of PBMCs from blood, taken 11 to 12 days after vaccination. The CDR3 bases are TGTGCCAGCAGCTTAGGGACAGGGGATTCACCCCTCCACTTT. Translating it yields CASSLGTGDSPLHF.